This T cell receptor beta chain was captured by sequencing in a study of beta chain features in type 1 diabetes. Regarding the study as a whole: Moderate but significant shortening of TCRB CDR3s was recorded in all four CD4+ subsets from Type 1 diabetes patients. A greater similarity of naive, central memory and Treg TCRB repertoires was seen among patients than among healthy donors. Among type 1 diabetes patients, VDJ junctions had fewer insertions and more deletions.

J gave up 2 bases and V 3 bases, and 8 bases lay outside the gene matches. Germline CDR1 is ENHRY and CDR2 is SYGVKD. The CDR3 loop spans 16 amino acids. Investigators reverse transcribed all isolated RNA, so they sequenced expressed TCRB transcripts. The read count averaged around 3.5 million across naive, central memory and regulatory T cell samples. Profiled with immunoSEQ multiplex PCR; TCRdb holds only in-frame clones, not every one. The table includes around 340,000 clones, over 7% detected once. This clone was seen more than once but under ten times. Its target is unknown. The specimen was central memory CD4+ T cells from blood. The chain combines TRBV10-3 with TRBJ2-7; 9 positions agree with TRBD2. This receptor was obtained from a man aged 25-45 years with type 1 diabetes. The DNA for the CDR3 is TGTGCCATCAGTGATCCCCACGAGCGGGGGGCCTACGAGCAGTACTTC. Translating it yields CAISDPHERGAYEQYF.